This TCR beta chain was documented in a study of OX40 agonist ivuxolimab in advanced cancers. Regarding the study in general: The costimulatory receptor OX40 (CD134) was targeted by ivuxolimab, a fully human IgG2 agonistic monoclonal antibody. Intravenous ivuxolimab was administered to patients every 2 weeks at six dose levels: 0.01, 0.1, 0.3, 1.5, 3 and 10 mg/kg. Of the approximately 50 dose-escalation patients, hepatocellular carcinoma was present in about 20, melanoma in roughly 15, renal cell carcinoma in 9 and head and neck cancer in 9. The dose-escalation cohort was approximately 83% male with a mean age of roughly 62 years, ranging from roughly 23 to 90. Patients were allowed to have had prior anti-PD-1, anti-PD-L1 or anti-CTLA-4 therapy, and around 43% of the dose-escalation patients had been treated with checkpoint inhibitors. Partial responses were achieved by three dose-escalation patients, of whom one had hepatocellular carcinoma and two had cutaneous melanoma. Peripheral TCRbeta sequencing was intended to test whether TCR sequence diversity was altered and clonal T-cell expansion was caused by ivuxolimab. The paper describes the monotherapy dose-escalation part (N ≈ 49 patients) of the phase I trial of ivuxolimab. The research as a whole found: Low levels of normalized T-cell clonal expansion were also seen in some patients who did not respond. In partial responders in the 0.1-3.0 mg/kg groups, normalized peripheral clonal expansion was found to be among the lowest, especially among CD8+ T cells. At doses of 0.1 to 3.0 mg/kg, clonal expansion of both CD4+ and CD8+ T cells in blood was seen between baseline and week 6. Which antigens the clonally expanded peripheral T cells were specific for was not determined. After ivuxolimab, CD8+ T cells had more expanded clones than CD4+ T cells on average.

Genomic DNA was isolated from the sorted cells so that the TCRbeta CDR3 region could be sequenced. The immunoSEQ Assay was used for sequencing of TCRbeta CDR3 regions. TCRdb stores this immuneACCESS table with in-frame sequences only. Part of the clones is absent; in the studies checked, under half of the shortfall reflects unresolved V genes, and no reason is known for the rest. This sample comprises about 56,000 clones, about four fifths of them detected only once. The ten largest clones capture about 4.8% of the sample. Comment on this clone: Its antigen specificity is not known. No base quality values were provided; no much bigger clone lies one nucleotide off.

The trial excluded patients who had a history of autoimmune disease or were on systemic immunosuppression. Peripheral blood for TCR sequencing was drawn from every dose cohort at baseline, at cycle 4 day 1 and at cycle 7 day 1. The samples were taken from a phase I, first-in-human, multicenter, open-label dose-escalation trial of ivuxolimab. The trial enrolled adults with locally advanced or metastatic head and neck squamous cell, hepatocellular, melanoma or renal cell carcinoma. CD4+ and CD8+ T cells were sorted separately from peripheral blood before TCR sequencing. Sequencing used CD4+ or CD8+ T cells sorted from blood, obtained in a trial of the OX40 agonist ivuxolimab. The sequence was obtained from an adult with an advanced solid tumor such as melanoma, head and neck, liver or kidney cancer.

At the DNA level, the sequence is TGTGCCAGCAGTTACGCCCCCACAGGTTTTCCCTACGAGCAGTACTTC. This yields the protein CASSYAPTGFPYEQYF. The chain joins TRBV6-5 to TRBJ2-7; TRBD1 is a possible D gene, resting on 5 matching bases. Counted from cysteine to phenylalanine, this CDR3 has 16 amino acids. Just CDR3 DNA is preserved here, 48 bases in frame from base 1. V gives up 2 bases and J gives up 2 bases, and the segment between their germline ends measures 16 bases. The germline V gene sets CDR1 to MNHEY and CDR2 to SVGAGI.